The rows below give T cell receptor beta chains drawn from one sample of a study of T-cell memory formation after mild COVID-19. MiXCR, applied by TCRdb to the 5' RACE reads, yields one record per CDR3 protein. The sample consists of under 300,000 distinct CDR3 sequences, approximately 8% of them appearing once. The sequencing input was PBMCs or a T cell subset sorted from them (not recorded which). Receptors were obtained from a man aged 18 to 35 who had mild COVID-19 (a few samples of this study predate the infection). Cell type and time point are not known. Each CDR3 is given with its conserved first and last residue. The D gene is left open where the match is weak. For some rows the clone size is stated as once, few or many, or as a class when expanded; others skip it.

NA	TRBJ2-2	TRBV5-1	14	NA	CASSFRLGSGELFF	TGCGCCAGCAGCTTTCGACTAGGATCCGGGGAGCTGTTTTTT
TRBD2	TRBJ2-1	TRBV15	15	NA	CATSTGGSSYNEQFF	TGTGCCACCAGCACCGGCGGGAGCTCCTACAATGAGCAGTTCTTC
NA	TRBJ1-1	TRBV18	14	few	CASSLGQKNTEAFF	TGTGCCAGCTCATTGGGGCAAAAGAACACTGAAGCTTTCTTT
NA	TRBJ1-2	TRBV5-6	15	NA	CASSLVGVPDYGYTF	TGTGCCAGCAGCTTGGTGGGGGTACCAGACTATGGCTACACCTTC
TRBD2	TRBJ2-3	TRBV7-9	16	few	CADGLPGAGDTDTQYF	TGTGCCGACGGCCTACCGGGAGCGGGGGATACAGATACGCAGTATTTT
NA	TRBJ2-5	TRBV21-1	14	few	CASSSGGAEETQYF	TGTGCCAGCAGCAGCGGGGGGGCCGAGGAGACCCAGTACTTC
NA	TRBJ2-3	TRBV5-1	13	few	CASRYNRADTQYF	TGCGCCAGCAGGTATAACAGGGCAGATACGCAGTATTTT
TRBD1	TRBJ1-2	TRBV4-3	15	few	CASSQDRADRYGYTF	TGCGCCAGCAGTCAGGACAGGGCGGACCGCTATGGCTACACCTTC
NA	TRBJ1-5	TRBV6-5	15	NA	CASSYTGRENQPQHF	TGTGCCAGCAGTTACACAGGGAGAGAGAATCAGCCCCAGCATTTT
NA	TRBJ2-6	TRBV2	14	NA	CASSEASTVNVLTF	TGTGCCAGCAGTGAAGCCTCAACTGTCAACGTCCTGACTTTC
NA	TRBJ1-2	TRBV12-3/TRBV12-4	14	NA	CASSGRAQDYGYTF	TGTGCCAGCAGTGGCCGAGCCCAGGACTATGGCTACACCTTC
TRBD1	TRBJ2-7	TRBV30	12	NA	CAWRGQGYEQYF	TGTGCCTGGAGGGGACAGGGGTACGAGCAGTACTTC
TRBD2	TRBJ2-1	TRBV14	15	NA	CASSQLAGYYNEQFF	TGTGCCAGCAGCCAATTAGCGGGGTACTACAATGAGCAGTTCTTC
TRBD2	TRBJ2-7	TRBV5-1	14	few	CASNWEGAGYEQYF	TGCGCCAGCAACTGGGAGGGAGCCGGTTACGAGCAGTACTTC
TRBD1	TRBJ2-7	TRBV6-5	14	NA	CASSYGQGPYEQYF	TGTGCCAGCAGTTATGGACAGGGACCTTACGAGCAGTACTTC
NA	TRBJ1-2	TRBV4-3	13	few	CASSQGTGLSYTF	TGCGCCAGCAGCCAAGGTACAGGGTTGAGCTACACCTTC
NA	TRBJ2-1	TRBV7-6	14	NA	CASSSLVASNEQFF	TGTGCCAGCAGCTCGCTCGTTGCTAGCAATGAGCAGTTCTTC
NA	TRBJ1-2	TRBV12-3/TRBV12-4	12	NA	CASSRRGPGYTF	TGTGCCAGCAGTCGGAGAGGACCCGGCTACACCTTC
TRBD1	TRBJ2-5	TRBV4-3	15	few	CASSHYDREEETQYF	TGCGCCAGCAGCCATTACGACAGGGAAGAAGAGACCCAGTACTTC
NA	TRBJ1-6	TRBV20-1	12	few	CSARGGGSPLHF	TGCAGTGCTAGAGGCGGCGGTTCACCCCTCCACTTT
NA	TRBJ1-2	TRBV7-2	14	once	CASSSQPGLGGYTF	TGTGCCAGCAGCTCGCAACCTGGATTAGGGGGCTACACCTTC
NA	TRBJ2-3	TRBV2	16	NA	CASSEAWRIGTDTQYF	TGTGCCAGCAGTGAAGCATGGCGGATCGGCACAGATACGCAGTATTTT
TRBD1	TRBJ1-1	TRBV6-2/TRBV6-3	12	many	CASRQGNTEAFF	TGTGCCAGTCGACAGGGGAACACTGAAGCTTTCTTT
NA	TRBJ1-5	TRBV7-2	14	few	CASSARGRGQPQHF	TGTGCCAGCAGCGCTAGAGGCAGAGGTCAGCCCCAGCATTTT
NA	TRBJ2-3	TRBV12-3/TRBV12-4	11	few	CASSFYDTQYF	TGTGCCAGCAGTTTTTACGATACGCAGTATTTT
TRBD1	TRBJ1-1	TRBV6-5	15	many	CASSYRTGGGTEAFF	TGTGCCAGCAGTTACCGGACAGGGGGCGGCACTGAAGCTTTCTTT
NA	TRBJ2-1	TRBV7-9	13	few	CASRGVRGDEQFF	TGTGCCAGCAGAGGGGTCCGTGGGGATGAGCAGTTCTTC
NA	TRBJ2-5	TRBV7-6	15	NA	CASSLASGPMMSQYF	TGTGCCAGCAGCTTAGCATCAGGGCCGATGATGTCCCAGTACTTC
NA	TRBJ2-5	TRBV7-3	15	many	CASSLTGTAQETQYF	TGTGCCAGCAGCTTAACCGGGACGGCTCAAGAGACCCAGTACTTC
TRBD1	TRBJ2-4	TRBV7-9	17	NA	CASSLAAQGVAKNIQYF	TGTGCCAGCAGCTTAGCCGCGCAGGGGGTAGCCAAAAACATTCAGTACTTC
TRBD1	TRBJ1-4	TRBV6-5	13	few	CASRTGLNEKLFF	TGTGCCAGCAGGACAGGGCTTAATGAAAAACTGTTTTTT
NA	TRBJ1-4	TRBV19	14	NA	CASSIGVSNEKLFF	TGTGCCAGTAGTATCGGCGTGTCGAATGAAAAACTGTTTTTT
TRBD1	TRBJ2-7	TRBV5-5	14	few	CASSSGTGRYEQYF	TGTGCCAGCAGCTCCGGGACAGGGAGGTACGAGCAGTACTTC
NA	TRBJ2-1	TRBV6-1	15	NA	CASDSNLRLYNEQFF	TGTGCCAGCGATTCGAACCTTCGGCTCTACAATGAGCAGTTCTTC
NA	TRBJ2-1	TRBV10-3	12	NA	CAISEVGDEQFF	TGTGCCATCAGTGAAGTGGGGGATGAGCAGTTCTTC
NA	TRBJ1-2	TRBV2	15	NA	CASSVSRQGNYGYTF	TGTGCCAGCAGTGTCAGCCGGCAGGGTAACTATGGCTACACCTTC
NA	TRBJ1-1	TRBV6-6	11	few	CASSYLGEAFF	TGTGCCAGCAGTTACTTAGGGGAAGCTTTCTTT
NA	TRBJ2-5	TRBV5-4	15	many	CASSLAEGAGETQYF	TGTGCCAGCAGCTTGGCCGAAGGGGCTGGGGAGACCCAGTACTTC
TRBD1	TRBJ1-2	TRBV20-1	14	NA	CSARVPGQGYGYTF	TGCAGTGCTAGAGTTCCGGGACAGGGCTATGGCTACACCTTC
NA	TRBJ2-2	TRBV7-9	13	NA	CASSLEVSGELFF	TGTGCCAGCAGCTTAGAGGTGTCCGGGGAGCTGTTTTTT
TRBD1	TRBJ2-1	TRBV7-3	15	few	CASSLGTGGRYEQFF	TGTGCCAGCAGCTTAGGGACAGGGGGGAGGTATGAGCAGTTCTTC
TRBD1	TRBJ1-2	TRBV5-1	15	NA	CASSPWDRVLDGYTF	TGCGCCAGCAGCCCGTGGGACAGGGTCTTAGATGGCTACACCTTC
TRBD2	TRBJ2-3	TRBV19	15	once	CASSIGGLRGDTQYF	TGTGCCAGTAGTATAGGTGGACTGCGGGGGGATACGCAGTATTTT
NA	TRBJ2-3	TRBV5-1	16	few	CASSPIRGASTDTQYF	TGCGCCAGCAGTCCGATAAGGGGGGCCAGCACAGATACGCAGTATTTT
NA	TRBJ2-7	TRBV30	11	NA	CAWSVAYEQYF	TGTGCCTGGAGTGTAGCGTACGAGCAGTACTTC